This note documents a single T cell receptor (beta chain) sequence. Germline V CDR1 and CDR2: LGHNA, YSLEER. The CDR3 covers 22 residues. The J segment lost 5 bases and the V segment lost 2 bases, leaving 27 bases of the junction unmatched. This sample was taken from a study of shared T cell receptors in the human thymus. The method was immunoSEQ multiplex PCR; TCRdb's version includes in-frame clones alone and lacks a portion of them. Among roughly 410,000 clones listed, roughly 94% were seen once. This TCR was sampled from a human donor. Sequencing was done on a sample of thymocytes. The chain has TRBV4-3 and TRBJ2-1; the match to TRBD2 covers 7 bases. The CDR3 protein is CASSQTPIGMGPLAEIDNEQFF. CDR3 nucleotide sequence: TGCGCCAGCAGCCAAACTCCCATCGGGATGGGGCCGCTAGCGGAGATAGACAATGAGCAGTTCTTC.